The 12 T cell receptor beta chains below all came from one sample that was sequenced in a study of Graves' ophthalmopathy and Graves' hyperthyroidism (dated by TCRdb to the late 2010s). The data were produced on an Illumina HiSeq 2000. For repertoire sequencing, the TCR beta CDR3 regions were amplified from RNA transcripts. The first round of RT-PCR was done with HTBI primers and the Qiagen OneStep RT-PCR kit, and was followed by a second round of multiplex PCR, then size selection and purification. The public sequencing data were trimmed at Q25 with fastp and processed into clonotypes with MiXCR by TCRdb, which kept only in-frame beta chains. Identical CDR3 proteins give one entry, which carries the most common genes and DNA. For this sample the table gives roughly 600,000 distinct CDR3 sequences, of which roughly 40% were detected only once. 3.5% to 4.5% of the sample is held by the ten biggest clonotypes.

Sequenced: peripheral blood or thyroid tissue (not recorded which). These receptors were collected from an adult man with Graves' hyperthyroidism.

This clonotype was recorded a few times. This chain joins TRBV9 and TRBJ2-2, with 12 bases matching TRBD2. CDR3 length: 18 amino acids. Germline V gene sequence: CDR1 SGDLS, CDR2 YYNGEE. V was pared by 4 bases and J by 3 bases, with 10 bases of the junction left unmatched. The CDR3 region is CASSTQQTSGGYTGELFF. As DNA, the CDR3 is TGTGCCAGCAGCACCCAGCAGACTAGCGGGGGTTACACCGGGGAGCTGTTTTTT.

The table lists this clonotype with a count of one. J is TRBJ2-7 and V is TRBV2; maybe TRBD2 (5 bases). CDR3 length: 11 residues. With 4 bases removed from V and 7 bases from J, the gap between germline ends came to 8 bases. From germline, CDR1 is SNHLY and CDR2 FYNNEI. CDR3: CASSVTGEQYF. CDR3 coding DNA: TGTGCCAGCAGTGTTACGGGGGAGCAGTACTTC.

At least ten counts were recorded for this clonotype. The chain employs TRBV13 and TRBJ2-3, with D uncertain. The length of the CDR3 is 15 residues. Germline V gene lookup returns CDR1 PRHDT and CDR2 FYEKMQ (reference sequence). Trimming left V 5 bases short and J 1 base short, with 13 bases between. For the CDR3, the DNA is TGTGCCAGCAGCGCTAGGAGTTTGGGCACAGATACGCAGTATTTT. It specifies CASSARSLGTDTQYF.

On this clonotype itself: This could be a read error, since a much larger clone is one nucleotide away. It is likely a read error, because the conserved phenylalanine at the end of the CDR3 is missing. The chain links TRBV10-3 to TRBJ1-5, with TRBD1 as a possible D gene (5 bases). The CDR3 sequence is 16 residues long. Germline V CDR1 and CDR2: ENHRY, SYGVKD. The CDR3 DNA reads TGTGCCAGCAGTCCCCGTGCGGGGGATGGCAATCAGCCCCAGCATTAT. Translating it yields CASSPRAGDGNQPQHY.

This clonotype was seen many times. The genes are TRBV28 and TRBJ2-7; D not certain. The CDR3 has 13 residues. CDR1 is MDHEN, CDR2 SYDVKM, per germline. V was cut by 5 bases and J by 3 bases, with 11 bases left in between. Here the CDR3 DNA reads TGTGCCAGCAGTATGAACACCGACTACGAGCAGTACTTC. It encodes CASSMNTDYEQYF.

This clonotype has at least ten counts. This chain connects TRBV15 to TRBJ1-5; D call uncertain. Germline loops: CDR1 LNHNV, CDR2 YYDKDF (reference sequence). The V gene lost 0 bases and the J gene lost 4 bases, with 4 bases spanning the gap. The CDR3 totals 13 residues. CDR3: CATSRDINQPQHF. In DNA, the CDR3 is TGTGCCACCAGCAGAGATATAAATCAGCCCCAGCATTTT.

V usage is TRBV19 and J usage is TRBJ2-2, with a possible D match to TRBD1 (6 bases). Per germline, CDR1 LNHDA and CDR2 SQIVND (reference sequence). This CDR3 has 15 residues. Trimming removed 4 bases at V and 3 bases at J, with 12 bases between. CDR3 sequence reads: CASSRGRGDTGELFF. CDR3 sequence (DNA): TGTGCCAGTAGTAGAGGCAGGGGCGACACCGGGGAGCTGTTTTTT.

The rearrangement joins TRBV29-1 to TRBJ1-4; a possible D gene is TRBD1 (6 bases). CDR1 is SQVTM, CDR2 ANQGSEA, per germline. The germline V and J ends were trimmed by 4 bases and 2 bases, with 11 bases remaining between them. This CDR3 comprises 14 residues. The CDR3 DNA reads as TGCAGCGTTGCAGAAGGGGGTACTAATGAAAAACTGTTTTTT. Translated: CSVAEGGTNEKLFF.

The V call is TRBV7-8, the J call TRBJ2-7; TRBD2 matches at 9 bases. The CDR3 covers 12 residues. CDR1 is SGHVS, CDR2 FQNEAQ, per germline. CDR3 DNA: TGTGCTAAGGCAGCGGGGGGATACGAGCAGTACTTC. This encodes CAKAAGGYEQYF.

This rearrangement joins TRBV2 to TRBJ2-7, with a tentative D call TRBD2 (6 bases). The last part of the DNA fits TRBJ2-1 better; the J call may be wrong. The CDR3 is 15 residues long. The germline gives CDR1 SNHLY, CDR2 FYNNEI. Here the CDR3 reads CASSDPGDSYNEQFF. CDR3 nucleotides: TGTGCCAGCAGCGACCCGGGGGACTCCTACAATGAGCAGTTCTTC.

This clonotype was detected ten times or more. This chain uses TRBV12-3 or TRBV12-4 with TRBJ2-6; 7 bases map to TRBD1. V dropped 10 bases and J dropped 3; count of bases not matched to a gene: 15. The CDR3 consists of 17 residues. The CDR3: CATAGTASSSGANVLTF. CDR3 in DNA: TGTGCCACGGCCGGGACAGCATCCTCTAGTGGGGCCAACGTCCTGACTTTC.

This clonotype was detected ten times or more. This chain links TRBV7-9 with TRBJ2-2; D possibly corresponds to TRBD2 (6 bases). The V end lost 5 bases, the J end lost 1 base, and 14 bases lay between the germline ends. Germline values: CDR1 SEHNR, CDR2 FQNEAQ (reference sequence). The CDR3 length is 16 residues. CDR3 residues: CASSPLASWNTGELFF. In nucleotides, the CDR3 is TGTGCCAGCAGCCCTCTAGCGAGTTGGAACACCGGGGAGCTGTTTTTT.